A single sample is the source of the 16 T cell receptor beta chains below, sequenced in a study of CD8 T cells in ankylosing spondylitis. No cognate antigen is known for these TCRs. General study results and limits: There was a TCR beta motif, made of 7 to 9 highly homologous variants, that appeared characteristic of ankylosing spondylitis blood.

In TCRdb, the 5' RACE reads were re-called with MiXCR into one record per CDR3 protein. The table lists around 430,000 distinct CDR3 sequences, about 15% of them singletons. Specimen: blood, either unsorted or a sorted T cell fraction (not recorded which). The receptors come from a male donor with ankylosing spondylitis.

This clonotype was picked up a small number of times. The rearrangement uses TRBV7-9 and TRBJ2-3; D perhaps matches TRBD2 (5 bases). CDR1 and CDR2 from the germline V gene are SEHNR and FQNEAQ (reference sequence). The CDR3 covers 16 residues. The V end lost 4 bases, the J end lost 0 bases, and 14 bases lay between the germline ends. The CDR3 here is CASSSFIARSTDTQYF. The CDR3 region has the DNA TGTGCCAGCAGCTCCTTTATAGCGAGAAGCACAGATACGCAGTATTTT.

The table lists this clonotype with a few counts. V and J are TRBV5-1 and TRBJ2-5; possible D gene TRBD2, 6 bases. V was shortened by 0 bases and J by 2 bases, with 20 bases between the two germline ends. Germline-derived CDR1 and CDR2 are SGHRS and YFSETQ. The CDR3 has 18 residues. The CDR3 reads CASSLGTGSRGFQETQYF. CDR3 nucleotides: TGCGCCAGCAGCTTGGGTACCGGGAGTCGAGGATTTCAAGAGACCCAGTACTTC. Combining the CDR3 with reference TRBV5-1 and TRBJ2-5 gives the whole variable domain KAGVTQTPRYLIKTRGQQVTLSCSPISGHRSVSWYQQTPGQGLQFLFEYFSETQRNKGNFPGRFSGRQFSNSRSEMNVSTLELGDSALYLCASSLGTGSRGFQETQYFGPGTRLLVL.

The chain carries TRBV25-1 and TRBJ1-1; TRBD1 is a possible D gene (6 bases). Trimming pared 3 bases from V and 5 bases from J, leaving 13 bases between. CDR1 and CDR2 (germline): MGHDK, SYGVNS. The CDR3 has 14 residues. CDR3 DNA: TGTGCCAGCAGTGAGGGGGGGCTGGGGACTGAAGCTTTCTTT. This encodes CASSEGGLGTEAFF. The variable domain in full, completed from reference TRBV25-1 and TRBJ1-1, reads EADIYQTPRYLVIGTGKKITLECSQTMGHDKMYWYQQDPGMELHLIHYSYGVNSTEKGDLSSESTVSRIRTEHFPLTLESARPSHTSQYLCASSEGGLGTEAFFGQGTRLTVV.

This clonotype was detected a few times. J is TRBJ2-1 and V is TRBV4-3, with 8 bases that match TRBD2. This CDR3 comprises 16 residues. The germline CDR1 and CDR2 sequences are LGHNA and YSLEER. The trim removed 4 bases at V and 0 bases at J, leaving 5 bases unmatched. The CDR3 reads CASSRAGTSSYNEQFF. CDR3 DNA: TGCGCCAGCAGCCGGGCCGGGACTAGCTCCTACAATGAGCAGTTCTTC.

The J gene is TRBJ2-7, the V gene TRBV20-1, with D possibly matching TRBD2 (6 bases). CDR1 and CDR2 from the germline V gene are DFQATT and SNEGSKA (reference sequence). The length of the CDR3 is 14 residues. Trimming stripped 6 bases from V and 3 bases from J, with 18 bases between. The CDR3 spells CSAVRSGRNYEQYF. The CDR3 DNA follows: TGCAGTGCGGTACGTAGCGGAAGAAACTACGAGCAGTACTTC.

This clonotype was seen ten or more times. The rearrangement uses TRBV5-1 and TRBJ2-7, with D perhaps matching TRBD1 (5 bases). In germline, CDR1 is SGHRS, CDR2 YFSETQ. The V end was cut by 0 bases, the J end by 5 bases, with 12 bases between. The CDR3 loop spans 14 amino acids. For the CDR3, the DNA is TGCGCCAGCAGCTTGGATACAGGCCCCCACGAGCAGTACTTC. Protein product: CASSLDTGPHEQYF.

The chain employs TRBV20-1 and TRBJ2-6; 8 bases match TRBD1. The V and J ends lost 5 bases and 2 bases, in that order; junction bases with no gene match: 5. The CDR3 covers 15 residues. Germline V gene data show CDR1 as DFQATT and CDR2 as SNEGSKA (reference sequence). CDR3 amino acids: CSASTQGAGANVLTF. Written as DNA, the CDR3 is TGCAGTGCTTCAACACAGGGGGCTGGGGCCAACGTCCTGACTTTC.

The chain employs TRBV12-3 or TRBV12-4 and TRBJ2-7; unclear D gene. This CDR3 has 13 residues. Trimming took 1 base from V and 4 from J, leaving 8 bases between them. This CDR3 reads CASSLGNLYEQYF. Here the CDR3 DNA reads TGTGCCAGCAGTTTAGGGAATCTGTACGAGCAGTACTTC.

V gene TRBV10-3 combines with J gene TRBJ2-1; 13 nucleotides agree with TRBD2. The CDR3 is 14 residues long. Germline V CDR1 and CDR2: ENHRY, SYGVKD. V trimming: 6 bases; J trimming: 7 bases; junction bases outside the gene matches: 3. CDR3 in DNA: TGTGCCATCAGGGGGACTAGCGGGGTAAATGAGCAGTTCTTC. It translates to CAIRGTSGVNEQFF.

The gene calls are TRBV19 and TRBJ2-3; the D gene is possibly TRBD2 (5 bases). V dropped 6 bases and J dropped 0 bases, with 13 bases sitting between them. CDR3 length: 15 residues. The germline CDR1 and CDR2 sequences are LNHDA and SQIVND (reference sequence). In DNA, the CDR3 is TGTGCCAGTAGCCAATGGACTGTTAGCACAGATACGCAGTATTTT. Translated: CASSQWTVSTDTQYF.

As DNA, the CDR3 is TGCGCCAGCAGCTTGATAAACAGACACACTGAAGCTTTCTTT. This encodes CASSLINRHTEAFF. The J gene is TRBJ1-1, the V gene TRBV5-1; the D is unclear. Per germline, CDR1 SGHRS and CDR2 YFSETQ. V shed 1 base and J shed 3 bases, with 10 bases lying between them. The CDR3 length is 14 residues. Looking up the rest from reference TRBV5-1 and TRBJ1-1 gives the full variable domain: KAGVTQTPRYLIKTRGQQVTLSCSPISGHRSVSWYQQTPGQGLQFLFEYFSETQRNKGNFPGRFSGRQFSNSRSEMNVSTLELGDSALYLCASSLINRHTEAFFGQGTRLTVV.

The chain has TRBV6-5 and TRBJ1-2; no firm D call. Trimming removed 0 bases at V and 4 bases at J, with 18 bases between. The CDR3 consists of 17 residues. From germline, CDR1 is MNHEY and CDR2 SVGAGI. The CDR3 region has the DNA TGTGCCAGCAGTTACTCAGGGTATGGGGTAGTTCGCTATGGCTACACCTTC. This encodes CASSYSGYGVVRYGYTF.

CDR3: CASGDSRQETQYF. The CDR3 region has the DNA TGTGCCAGCGGGGACTCTCGCCAAGAGACCCAGTACTTC. The chain uses TRBV7-2 and TRBJ2-5, with D tentatively TRBD2 (6 bases). V dropped 8 bases and J dropped 1 base, with 11 bases sitting between them. Germline assignment: CDR1 SGHTA and CDR2 FQGNSA. This CDR3 comprises 13 residues.

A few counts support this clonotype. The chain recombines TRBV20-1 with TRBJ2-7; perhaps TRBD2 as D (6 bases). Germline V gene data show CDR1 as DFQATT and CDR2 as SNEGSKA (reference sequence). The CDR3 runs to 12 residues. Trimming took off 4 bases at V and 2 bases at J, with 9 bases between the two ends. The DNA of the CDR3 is TGCAGTGCTACGACTAGTACCTACGAGCAGTACTTC. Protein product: CSATTSTYEQYF.

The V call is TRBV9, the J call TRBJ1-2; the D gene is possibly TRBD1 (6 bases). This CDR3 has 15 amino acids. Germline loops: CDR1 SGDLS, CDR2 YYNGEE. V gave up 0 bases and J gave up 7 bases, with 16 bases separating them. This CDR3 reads CASSVGGRKAGGYTF. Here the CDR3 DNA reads TGTGCCAGCAGCGTAGGGGGGCGGAAGGCAGGTGGCTACACCTTC.

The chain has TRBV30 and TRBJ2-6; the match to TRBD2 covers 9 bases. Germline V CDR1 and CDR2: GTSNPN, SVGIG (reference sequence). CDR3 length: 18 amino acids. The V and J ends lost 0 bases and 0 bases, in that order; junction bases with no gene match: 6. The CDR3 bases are TGTGCCTGGAGTGTACTGACTAGCGGAGCCTCTGGGGCCAACGTCCTGACTTTC. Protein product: CAWSVLTSGASGANVLTF.